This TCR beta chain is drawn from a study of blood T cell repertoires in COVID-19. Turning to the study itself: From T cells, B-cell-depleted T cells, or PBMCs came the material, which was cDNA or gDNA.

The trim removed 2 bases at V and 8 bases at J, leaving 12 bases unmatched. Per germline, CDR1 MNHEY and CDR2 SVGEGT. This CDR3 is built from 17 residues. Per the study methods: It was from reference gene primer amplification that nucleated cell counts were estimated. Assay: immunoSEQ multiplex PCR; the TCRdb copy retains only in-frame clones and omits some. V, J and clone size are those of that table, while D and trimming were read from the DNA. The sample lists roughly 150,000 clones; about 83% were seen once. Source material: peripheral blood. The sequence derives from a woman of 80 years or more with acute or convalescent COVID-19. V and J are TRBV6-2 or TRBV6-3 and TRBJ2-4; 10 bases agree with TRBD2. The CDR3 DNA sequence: TGTGCCAGCAGTTACGTAGGTGTTAGCGGGAGGCAGGACATTCAGTACTTC. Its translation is CASSYVGVSGRQDIQYF.